This T cell receptor (beta chain) came from a study of T cell responses to AZD1222 COVID-19 vaccine. Study-wide findings and caveats: Baseline serology detected seropositivity in only a handful of AZD1222 recipients. Sampled repertoires all dated from after the peak T cell response.

Generated by immunoSEQ multiplex PCR, the TCRdb table keeps only in-frame clones and is missing some. Of around 67,000 clones listed, less than 90% are singletons. Note on this clone: The antigen is not known.

The V gene's germline CDR1 is DFQATT and CDR2 SNEGSKA (reference sequence). This CDR3 is 15 amino acids long. Trimming removed 3 bases from V and 0 bases from J, with 14 bases in between. J is TRBJ1-2 and V is TRBV20-1; weak D call: TRBD1 (6 bases). This receptor was obtained from an adult in good health. The starting material was peripheral blood, obtained on day 0 of AZD1222 vaccination. CDR3 sequence reads: CSASDVGQPNYGYTF. In nucleotides, the CDR3 is TGCAGTGCTAGTGATGTCGGACAGCCTAACTATGGCTACACCTTC.